These 7 T cell receptor beta chains came from one sample sequenced in a study of technical replicates of blood from a handful of donors. Assay: immunoSEQ multiplex PCR; the TCRdb copy retains only in-frame clones and omits some. Of around 90,000 clones in the sample, around 94% were seen once. The sequenced material came from T cells isolated from PBMCs. Receptor source: a human donor in good health.

V gene TRBV23-1 combines with J gene TRBJ2-5; D perhaps matches TRBD2 (6 bases). TRBV23-1 has ORF status, its function being uncertain. V dropped 10 bases and J dropped 3 bases, with 21 bases sitting between them. This CDR3 region has 15 residues. CDR3 DNA sequence: TGCGCCATCCCCTCCTCAAAGGCGGGAAAAGAGACCCAGTACTTC. This codes for CAIPSSKAGKETQYF.

The chain combines TRBV5-1 with TRBJ2-2; 7 bases fit TRBD1. The CDR3 contains 16 residues. V was pared by 4 bases and J by 4 bases, with 10 bases of the junction left unmatched. The germline CDR1 and CDR2 sequences are SGHRS and YFSETQ. The CDR3 DNA sequence: TGCGCCAGCAGCCCTAGAACAGGGGCCATCACCGGGGAGCTGTTTTTT. Translating gives CASSPRTGAITGELFF.

The chain combines TRBV2 with TRBJ2-5, with D possibly being TRBD1 (5 bases). This CDR3 comprises 14 residues. The germline V gene encodes CDR1 SNHLY and CDR2 FYNNEI. V lost 3 bases, J lost 5 bases, and 13 bases lay in between. The CDR3 DNA follows: TGTGCCAGCAGTGATGCCAGGGTGGGGGAGACCCAGTACTTC. Translation gives CASSDARVGETQYF.

This chain joins TRBV27 and TRBJ2-5; 8 bases line up with TRBD1. Germline V gene sequence: CDR1 MNHEY, CDR2 SMNVEV (reference sequence). The V gene end was trimmed by 4 bases and the J gene end by 3 bases; junction bases not matched to a gene: 4. The CDR3 extends over 14 amino acids. The CDR3 spells CASSSVDREETQYF. In DNA form, the CDR3 reads TGTGCCAGCAGTTCTGTGGACAGGGAAGAGACCCAGTACTTC.

This chain connects TRBV7-9 to TRBJ2-1; TRBD2 is a possible D gene (6 bases). V gave up 2 bases and J gave up 7 bases, with 15 bases separating them. Looked up from germline, CDR1 is SEHNR and CDR2 is FQNEAQ (reference sequence). The CDR3 is made up of 15 amino acids. CDR3 coding DNA: TGTGCCAGCAGCTTAATTGCGGGGATAGGGAATGAGCAGTTCTTC. Residues: CASSLIAGIGNEQFF. The variable domain in full, completed from reference TRBV7-9 and TRBJ2-1, reads DTGVSQNPRHKITKRGQNVTFRCDPISEHNRLYWYRQTLGQGPEFLTYFQNEAQLEKSRLLSDRFSAERPKGSFSTLEIQRTEQGDSAMYLCASSLIAGIGNEQFFGPGTRLTVL.

The chain links TRBV6-6 to TRBJ1-1; the D is unclear. The CDR3 extends over 12 amino acids. V lost 4 bases to trimming and J lost 5 bases, with 8 bases between them. Germline V CDR1 and CDR2: MNHNY, SVGAGI (reference sequence). The CDR3 reads CASSSPGTEAFF. CDR3 nucleotide sequence: TGTGCCAGCAGTTCCCCGGGAACTGAAGCTTTCTTT.

This clone was detected only once. The chain is built from TRBV10-3 and TRBJ2-7, with 7 nucleotides matching TRBD1. The V gene end was trimmed by 3 bases and the J gene end by 0 bases; junction bases not matched to a gene: 5. The CDR3 runs 15 residues. CDR1 and CDR2 from the germline V gene are ENHRY and SYGVKD. The DNA for the CDR3 is TGTGCCATCAGTGAAGGGGACAGAAGCTCCTACGAGCAGTACTTC. Translation: CAISEGDRSSYEQYF.